The 30 T cell receptor beta chains in this list originate from one sample, sequenced in a study of blood T cell repertoires in COVID-19. Some clones are missing from TCRdb's copy, which holds only in-frame ones; the method was immunoSEQ multiplex PCR. The table records more than 250,000 clones, roughly 86% of them present only once. Sequenced material: PBMCs or T cells enriched from blood (not recorded which). The receptors here all came from a young woman who had recovered from COVID-19.

The chain uses TRBV28 and TRBJ1-2; 9 bases align to TRBD1. V lost 8 bases and J lost 2; bases outside the gene matches: 3. The germline V gene has CDR1 MDHEN and CDR2 SYDVKM. The length of the CDR3 is 13 residues. The CDR3 reads CASRTGENYGYTF. The CDR3 DNA is TGTGCCAGCCGGACAGGGGAAAACTATGGCTACACCTTC.

This clone was observed once. The junction differs from germline at one of its ends, possibly a read error. The chain has TRBV7-2 and TRBJ1-2, with D perhaps TRBD1 (5 bases). CDR3 length: 14 residues. Germline V CDR1 and CDR2: SGHTA, FQGNSA. This CDR3 reads CASRLGAGNYGYTF. Written as DNA, the CDR3 is TGTGCCAGCAGATTAGGGGCAGGGAACTATGGCTACACCTTC.

This clone was picked up one time. The genes are TRBV18 and TRBJ1-2; 8 bases are a match to TRBD1. The CDR3 is 14 residues long. Germline V gene data show CDR1 as KGHSH and CDR2 as LQKENI. The V segment lost 3 bases and the J segment 8 bases; nucleotides outside the gene matches: 8. The CDR3 region has the DNA TGTGCCAGCTCACCCGCCTCGACAGGGGAAGGCTACACCTTC. This gives the protein CASSPASTGEGYTF.

V gene TRBV7-3 combines with J gene TRBJ2-2, with D hard to call. V dropped 1 base and J dropped 5 bases, with 8 bases sitting between them. This CDR3 comprises 14 residues. From germline, CDR1 is SGHTA and CDR2 FQGTGA. CDR3 region: CASSLNYGTGELFF. The CDR3 coding sequence is TGTGCCAGCAGCTTAAATTACGGGACCGGGGAGCTGTTTTTT.

The chain combines TRBV6-5 with TRBJ2-2; maybe TRBD1 (6 bases). The CDR3 extends over 14 amino acids. The V end was cut by 7 bases, the J end by 4 bases, with 13 bases between. Germline-derived CDR1 and CDR2 are MNHEY and SVGAGI. The CDR3 loop is CASTLDRSTGELFF. The CDR3 coding sequence is TGTGCCAGCACCCTGGACAGAAGCACCGGGGAGCTGTTTTTT.

V is TRBV27 and J is TRBJ1-1, with TRBD1 as a possible D gene (6 bases). V gave up 8 bases and J gave up 0 bases, with 13 bases separating them. The V gene's germline CDR1 is MNHEY and CDR2 SMNVEV (reference sequence). The CDR3 consists of 14 residues. The CDR3, as DNA: TGTGCCAGCTCGGACAGATTCATGAACACTGAAGCTTTCTTT. Amino acid sequence: CASSDRFMNTEAFF.

V and J are TRBV7-8 and TRBJ2-1; no clear D. CDR3 size: 14 residues. V was clipped by 5 bases and J by 3 bases, with 11 bases between them. Germline V lookup: CDR1 SGHVS, CDR2 FQNEAQ. CDR3 sequence (DNA): TGTGCCAGCAGCCTCCCCTCGAGCTACAATGAGCAGTTCTTC. It encodes CASSLPSSYNEQFF.

The chain is built from TRBV28 and TRBJ1-2, with D possibly matching TRBD1 (6 bases). Germline CDR1 and CDR2: MDHEN and SYDVKM. The CDR3 contains 16 residues. V was cut by 4 bases and J by 6 bases, with 21 bases left in between. The CDR3 region has the DNA TGTGCCAGCAGTTCAATCGGGACACCAAGTGGGAATGGCTACACCTTC. Translation gives CASSSIGTPSGNGYTF.

The chain has TRBV28 and TRBJ1-5, with D tentatively TRBD1 (6 bases). The CDR3 sequence is 14 residues long. Germline V gene sequence: CDR1 MDHEN, CDR2 SYDVKM. Between the trimmed V and J ends, which lost 8 bases and 4 bases, there was a span of 15 bases. The CDR3 DNA is TGTGCCAGCGTATTGTGGGGGCGGAATCAGCCCCAGCATTTT. Protein: CASVLWGRNQPQHF.

The chain is built from TRBV7-9 and TRBJ2-7, with D possibly being TRBD1 (5 bases). The length of the CDR3 is 17 residues. Trimming removed 3 bases from V and 4 bases from J, with 22 bases in between. CDR1 SEHNR and CDR2 FQNEAQ come from the germline V gene (reference sequence). The CDR3 sequence is CASSFWVTQGPGYEQYF. As DNA, the CDR3 is TGTGCCAGCAGCTTTTGGGTTACCCAGGGTCCAGGTTACGAGCAGTACTTC.

The chain joins TRBV30 to TRBJ1-1, with a weak D call TRBD1 (5 bases). V was trimmed by 8 bases and J by 3 bases, leaving 13 bases between them. The germline V gene has CDR1 GTSNPN and CDR2 SVGIG (reference sequence). The length of the CDR3 is 12 residues. CDR3 coding DNA: TGTGCCCGATCGGAGGGGTACACTGAAGCTTTCTTT. Amino acid sequence: CARSEGYTEAFF.

CDR3 nucleotides: TGCAGCGTCGCTCGGACAGGGGGACAAAATGAAAAACTGTTTTTT. It is translated as CSVARTGGQNEKLFF. The chain uses TRBV29-1 and TRBJ1-4; TRBD1 aligns across 10 bases. CDR1 and CDR2 from the germline V gene are SQVTM and ANQGSEA. V was pared by 6 bases and J by 5 bases, with 9 bases of the junction left unmatched. There are 15 residues in the CDR3.

This clone showed up just once. A junction boundary mismatches the germline segment, possibly from a read error. The rearrangement links TRBV29-1 to TRBJ2-1, with 10 bases lining up with TRBD2. Looked up from germline, CDR1 is SQVTM and CDR2 is ANQGSEA. The CDR3 has 14 amino acids. CDR3 in amino acids: CSVGQRGGYDEQFF. DNA for the CDR3: TGCAGCGTTGGTCAGCGGGGGGGCTACGATGAGCAGTTCTTC.

The rearrangement joins TRBV9 to TRBJ1-1; 7 bases fit TRBD1. The junction had 6 bases not matched to a gene; V was cut back by 5 bases and J by 2 bases. CDR3 length: 14 amino acids. Germline values: CDR1 SGDLS, CDR2 YYNGEE. The CDR3 reads CASSIQGSNTEAFF. The CDR3 DNA reads TGTGCCAGCAGTATACAGGGGTCAAACACTGAAGCTTTCTTT.

The CDR3 sequence: CASSLQGRRSYEQYF. The CDR3, as DNA: TGTGCCAGCAGCCTTCAGGGCCGTCGCTCCTACGAGCAGTACTTC. The V call is TRBV4-2, the J call TRBJ2-7, with D possibly being TRBD1 (5 bases). The CDR3 is 15 residues long. Looked up from germline, CDR1 is LGHNA and CDR2 is YNFKEQ. Trimming removed 4 bases from V and 0 bases from J, with 13 bases in between.

This chain links TRBV6-5 with TRBJ1-2; TRBD1 matches 7 bases. CDR1 is MNHEY, CDR2 SVGAGI, per germline. CDR3 size: 11 residues. The ends lost 5 bases at V and 14 bases at J; junction bases unmatched: 8. The CDR3 loop is CASSTTGNQTF. The CDR3 DNA reads TGTGCCAGCAGTACGACAGGGAATCAGACCTTC.

J is TRBJ2-7 and V is TRBV7-3; TRBD2 matches at 7 bases. Germline V gene sequence: CDR1 SGHTA, CDR2 FQGTGA. V was clipped by 0 bases and J by 2 bases; unmatched bases: 4. This CDR3 comprises 15 residues. CDR3 bases: TGTGCCAGCAGCTTAACCGGGACTACTGCCTACGAGCAGTACTTC. As protein: CASSLTGTTAYEQYF. The whole variable domain, remainder taken from reference TRBV7-3 and TRBJ2-7, is GAGVSQTPSNKVTEKGKYVELRCDPISGHTALYWYRQSLGQGPEFLIYFQGTGAADDSGLPNDRFFAVRPEGSVSTLKIQRTERGDSAVYLCASSLTGTTAYEQYFGPGTRLTVT.

V is TRBV5-5 and J is TRBJ1-5; TRBD1 aligns across 11 bases. V was clipped by 4 bases and J by 1 base; unmatched bases: 4. This CDR3 is built from 16 residues. Germline CDR1 SGHKS, CDR2 YYEKEE (reference sequence). This CDR3 reads CASSPGQGASNQPQHF. The DNA of the CDR3 is TGTGCCAGCAGCCCCGGACAGGGGGCGAGCAATCAGCCCCAGCATTTT.

The chain combines TRBV2 with TRBJ2-5; 9 bases fit TRBD2. Germline V lookup: CDR1 SNHLY, CDR2 FYNNEI. The CDR3 totals 14 residues. V shed 5 bases and J 3 bases; nucleotides not matched to a gene: 4. The CDR3 sequence: CASSPGTSKETQYF. CDR3 sequence (DNA): TGTGCCAGCAGTCCCGGGACTAGCAAAGAGACCCAGTACTTC.

V and J are TRBV18 and TRBJ1-6; D may be TRBD1 (5 bases). Germline V gene lookup returns CDR1 KGHSH and CDR2 LQKENI. The V gene lost 6 bases and the J gene lost 7 bases, with 16 bases spanning the gap. This CDR3 contains 15 residues. In DNA form, the CDR3 reads TGTGCCAGCTCCGCGGGAGGGGTGGAGAATTCACCCCTCCACTTT. Its translation is CASSAGGVENSPLHF.

V is TRBV7-8 and J is TRBJ1-5, with D unresolved. The V and J ends lost 1 base and 9 bases respectively, with 7 bases between them. Looked up from germline, CDR1 is SGHVS and CDR2 is FQNEAQ. There are 12 residues in the CDR3. The CDR3 is CASSLDSGPQHF. The DNA of the CDR3 is TGTGCCAGCAGCTTAGACTCCGGGCCCCAGCATTTT.

The chain joins TRBV7-8 to TRBJ2-5; 11 nucleotides agree with TRBD1. J gave up 4 bases and V 5 bases, and 9 bases lay outside the gene matches. Germline V gene sequence: CDR1 SGHVS, CDR2 FQNEAQ. The CDR3 loop spans 16 amino acids. DNA for the CDR3: TGTGCCAGCAGCCATGGACAGGGGGCAATCATAGAGACCCAGTACTTC. Amino acid sequence: CASSHGQGAIIETQYF.

This CDR3 is CASSLRGGPGREQYF. Written as DNA, the CDR3 is TGCGCCAGCAGCTTGAGGGGGGGACCCGGGAGGGAGCAGTACTTC. V and J are TRBV5-1 and TRBJ2-7, with TRBD2 as a possible D gene (7 bases). CDR3 length equals 15 residues. Trimming removed 1 base from V and 7 bases from J, with 18 bases in between. Germline loops: CDR1 SGHRS, CDR2 YFSETQ. The complete variable domain, with remaining parts taken from reference TRBV5-1 and TRBJ2-7, reads KAGVTQTPRYLIKTRGQQVTLSCSPISGHRSVSWYQQTPGQGLQFLFEYFSETQRNKGNFPGRFSGRQFSNSRSEMNVSTLELGDSALYLCASSLRGGPGREQYFGPGTRLTVT.

This chain uses TRBV7-2 with TRBJ1-3; 7 bases align to TRBD1. V lost 5 bases and J lost 2; bases outside the gene matches: 3. The germline gives CDR1 SGHTA, CDR2 FQGNSA. This CDR3 comprises 14 residues. The CDR3 DNA follows: TGTGCCAGCAGCCCACAGGGGACTGGAAACACCATATATTTT. It yields the protein CASSPQGTGNTIYF.

The V gene is TRBV7-8, the J gene TRBJ1-6; D may be TRBD1 (6 bases). Trimming stripped 5 bases from V and 13 bases from J, with 24 bases between. The CDR3 length is 16 residues. Germline V lookup: CDR1 SGHVS, CDR2 FQNEAQ. The chain's CDR3 is CASSKVQGARVGPLHF. The CDR3 DNA reads TGTGCCAGCAGCAAAGTACAGGGCGCGCGTGTAGGGCCCCTCCACTTT.

The rearrangement uses TRBV6-6 and TRBJ1-4; TRBD1 might be the D (6 bases). Germline CDR1 reads MNHNY; CDR2 reads SVGAGI (reference sequence). The CDR3 totals 15 residues. V lost 1 base and J lost 6, with 12 bases in between. This CDR3 is CASSYWQGWDEKLFF. The CDR3 DNA sequence: TGTGCCAGCAGTTACTGGCAGGGGTGGGATGAAAAACTGTTTTTT.

The rearrangement links TRBV12-5 to TRBJ1-5; D is possibly TRBD1 (5 bases). Germline lookup yields CDR1 LGHNT and CDR2 FRNRAP. The length of the CDR3 is 17 residues. Trimming removed 0 bases at V and 2 bases at J, with 14 bases between. In DNA, the CDR3 is TGTGCTAGTGGTTTGGTATTGGAGGGGTCGGGCAATCAGCCCCAGCATTTT. Translated, it gives CASGLVLEGSGNQPQHF.

V usage is TRBV28 and J usage is TRBJ2-3; 15 nucleotides match TRBD2. CDR3 size: 20 residues. Germline V CDR1 and CDR2: MDHEN, SYDVKM. The J segment lost 4 bases and the V segment lost 4 bases, leaving 15 bases of the junction unmatched. CDR3 nucleotides: TGTGCCAGCAGTTCACTCTTAGGACTAGCGGGGGGGCTGAGGGCAGATACGCAGTATTTT. Encoded protein: CASSSLLGLAGGLRADTQYF.

V and J are TRBV28 and TRBJ2-3, with 10 bases lining up with TRBD2. Germline V gene lookup returns CDR1 MDHEN and CDR2 SYDVKM. Trimming removed 7 bases from V and 4 bases from J; junction bases left unmatched: 5. The CDR3 sequence is 14 residues long. The chain's CDR3 is CASTASGGPDTQYF. DNA for the CDR3: TGTGCCAGCACGGCTAGCGGGGGACCAGATACGCAGTATTTT.

This clone was seen once. The chain uses TRBV27 and TRBJ1-1, with 10 bases fitting TRBD1. Germline values: CDR1 MNHEY, CDR2 SMNVEV (reference sequence). With V trimmed by 3 bases and J by 3 bases, 7 bases remained unmatched. There are 16 residues in the CDR3. CDR3 loop: CASSLIPGTGDTEAFF. Written as DNA, the CDR3 is TGTGCCAGCAGTTTGATTCCCGGGACAGGGGACACTGAAGCTTTCTTT.